Listed below are T cell receptor beta chains from one sample, sequenced in a study of T cell responses to AZD1222 COVID-19 vaccine. The table came from immunoSEQ multiplex PCR; TCRdb's copy has only in-frame clones and leaves some out. The sample lists over 60,000 clones, approximately 90% occurring once. The source material was peripheral blood, sampled 28 days after the second dose of the MenACWY control vaccine. The origin of the receptors is an adult who received the MenACWY meningococcal vaccine as a control. CDR3s include the opening cysteine and the closing phenylalanine or tryptophan. The D gene is left open where the match is weak. Rows give clone size only sometimes, using once, few, many, or a class for an expanded clone.

v_gene,d_gene,abundance,j_gene,CDR3nt,CDR3aa
TRBV20-1,-,-,TRBJ2-7,TGCAGTGCTAGTAACGTTACGTCCCGGGAGCAGTACTTC,CSASNVTSREQYF
TRBV7-2,-,-,TRBJ1-1,TGTGCCAGCAGCTTAGTCGGTGGAGGTAGCTCTGAAGCTTTCTTT,CASSLVGGGSSEAFF
TRBV2,-,-,TRBJ2-7,TGTGCCAGCAGGGAGGCCTCCTACGAGCAGTACTTC,CASREASYEQYF
TRBV10-3,TRBD1,-,TRBJ2-7,TGTGCCATCAGTGACCCCGGGACAGGGGCTTACGAGCAGTACTTC,CAISDPGTGAYEQYF
TRBV6-5,-,-,TRBJ1-4,TGTGCCAGCAGTTTAGCGGGCGGGGCTAATGAAAAACTGTTTTTT,CASSLAGGANEKLFF
TRBV5-4,-,-,TRBJ2-7,TGTGCCAGCAGCTTGGAAGGCCCAGTCTACGAGCAGTACTTC,CASSLEGPVYEQYF
TRBV7-3,-,-,TRBJ2-3,TGTGCCAGCAGCCCCGCGAGGTCTAATACGCAGTATTTT,CASSPARSNTQYF
TRBV11-2,TRBD1,-,TRBJ2-6,TGTGCCAGCAGCTTCTGGACAGGGACTGGGGCCAACGTCCTGACTTTC,CASSFWTGTGANVLTF
TRBV3-1/TRBV3-2,-,-,TRBJ1-1,TGTGCCAGCAGCCAAGCGGACGCATACACTGAAGCTTTCTTT,CASSQADAYTEAFF
TRBV18,-,-,TRBJ1-1,TGTGCCAGCTCACAAGAGTTCCACGGGAACACTGAAGCTTTCTTT,CASSQEFHGNTEAFF
TRBV15,-,-,TRBJ2-1,TGTGCCACCAGGGGAGTAAGCTCCTACAATGAGCAGTTCTTC,CATRGVSSYNEQFF
TRBV19,-,-,TRBJ1-2,TGTGCCAGTAGCCTTCCCAACAGGGTTAACTATGGCTACACCTTC,CASSLPNRVNYGYTF
TRBV13,-,-,TRBJ2-2,TGTGCCAGCAGCTACACCGGGGAGCTGTTTTTT,CASSYTGELFF
TRBV28,-,few,TRBJ1-2,TGTGCCAGCAGGGCCGCGGCCTATGGCTACACCTTC,CASRAAAYGYTF
TRBV7-2,TRBD1,-,TRBJ1-2,TGTGCCAGCAGCCTAAGGCGGGACAGGGGCAGTATCTATGGCTACACCTTC,CASSLRRDRGSIYGYTF
TRBV19,-,-,TRBJ1-1,TGTGCCAGTAGTATAGATTACGAGGGTCTGGACACTGAAGCTTTCTTT,CASSIDYEGLDTEAFF
TRBV30,-,-,TRBJ1-4,TGTGCCTGGAGTGGTCAGGGAGGGGAAAAACTGTTTTTT,CAWSGQGGEKLFF
TRBV10-1,TRBD1,-,TRBJ2-7,TGCGCCAGCAGTGGACAGGGATCCTACGAGCAGTACTTC,CASSGQGSYEQYF
TRBV5-4,-,-,TRBJ1-1,TGTGCCAGCAGCCTTATTCTGCTCGCAGGGGTGAACACTGAAGCTTTCTTT,CASSLILLAGVNTEAFF
TRBV27,-,-,TRBJ2-7,TGTGCCAGCAGTAGTGGTCCGAGCTCCTACGAGCAGTACTTC,CASSSGPSSYEQYF
TRBV10-3,-,-,TRBJ2-7,TGTGCCATCAGTGTGACGGGGGACGAGCAGTACTTC,CAISVTGDEQYF
TRBV18,TRBD1,-,TRBJ1-1,TGTGCCAGCTCCTGGGACAGGAAGACTGAAGCTTTCTTT,CASSWDRKTEAFF
TRBV19,-,-,TRBJ1-5,TGTGCCAGTAACATGGGGCAGTTTTATAGCAATCAGCCCCAGCATTTT,CASNMGQFYSNQPQHF
TRBV9,-,few,TRBJ2-2,TGTGCCAGCAGCGTAGGACTCGCGAACACCGGGGAGCTGTTTTTT,CASSVGLANTGELFF
TRBV28,-,-,TRBJ1-4,TGTGCCAGCAGGCAACAGGGTGGTAATGAAAAACTGTTTTTT,CASRQQGGNEKLFF
TRBV19,-,-,TRBJ1-5,TGTGCCAGTAGTATAAATGTGGGGGCTGATCAGCCCCAGCATTTT,CASSINVGADQPQHF
TRBV27,-,-,TRBJ2-3,TGTGCCAGCAGTAACCGGGACTGGTACACAGATACGCAGTATTTT,CASSNRDWYTDTQYF
TRBV12-3/TRBV12-4,TRBD1,-,TRBJ2-7,TGTGCCAGCAGGGATGACAGGGTCTACGAGCAGTACTTC,CASRDDRVYEQYF
TRBV3-1/TRBV3-2,TRBD2,-,TRBJ2-3,TGTGCCAGCAGCCAAGCGGGACTAGCGGGAGTCGTGGATACGCAGTATTTT,CASSQAGLAGVVDTQYF